The sequence of this T cell receptor (beta chain) was determined in a study of blood T cell repertoires in COVID-19 (dated by TCRdb to about 2020). For context, the study as a whole: Collaborator samples came from the United States, Italy and Spain and covered acute and convalescent phases of COVID-19. Samples were obtained from the ongoing ImmuneRACE study (first 160 participants) and from over 1,000 subjects provided by 6 global collaborators. Nearly every sample came with metadata listing a de-identified subject ID, COVID-19 status, age in years and sex. Where HLA class I and class II types were available, the types were taken from metadata supplied by the sample provider, not from assay-based typing. The dataset comprised deeply sampled blood TCRbeta repertoires from subjects exposed to, actively infected with, or recovered from COVID-19. The repertoires were released in a freely available public database intended as a resource for research on the immune response to SARS-CoV-2. The material from the prospective study consisted of cDNA or gDNA derived from T cells, B-cell-depleted T cells, or PBMCs.

Overall study outcomes, separate from this receptor: How much clinical and demographic metadata was included differed by source and by participant, and the metadata was provided uncurated.

Details on this clone: The antigen this receptor binds is unknown. One base away there is no much larger clone; base qualities are not given.

At one collaborating source in Seattle, patients were enrolled during active infection and were followed longitudinally through the course of disease. Each collaborating institution followed its own protocols to collect whole blood in K2EDTA tubes. For TCRbeta analysis, collaborator samples were shipped as frozen whole blood, as isolated PBMCs, or as DNA extracted from either sample type. From a lookup of the germline V gene (reference sequence), CDR1 and CDR2 are LNHDA and SQIVND. Taken from cysteine to phenylalanine, the CDR3 has 13 residues. Just CDR3 DNA is preserved here, 39 bases in frame from base 1. V and J are trimmed by 7 bases and 5 bases, and the gene matches miss 7 bases of the junction. TCRbeta CDR3 regions were amplified from genomic DNA by means of the immunoSEQ Assay, a bias-controlled multiplex PCR. In the authors' own workflow: Nucleated cell counts per sample were estimated from amplification of reference gene primers within the assay. To quantify the absolute abundance of each unique TCRbeta CDR3 rearrangement, sequence reads were collapsed and filtered. For each sample, productive Simpson clonality was calculated as the square root of Simpson's diversity index across productive rearrangements. TCRdb took over this immuneACCESS table, retaining in-frame rearrangements with V and J assigned. Such tables are incomplete; in checked studies, under half of the missing clones stem from an unresolved V gene, and the remainder is unexplained. That table supplies the V and J calls and clone size; D and trimming were determined from the DNA. A total of about 120,000 clones appear in this sample, around nine tenths of them only once. The ten largest clones add up to roughly 10% of the sample.

The TCR sequence derives from a woman in her 70s with COVID-19, enrolled during active disease. The rearrangement combines TRBV19 with TRBJ2-5, with TRBD1 identical over 7 junction bases. Material: peripheral blood. The CDR3 reads CASTKDRTETQYF. In nucleotide form, the sequence is TGTGCCAGTACCAAGGACAGGACGGAGACCCAGTACTTC.